Listed here is a single T cell receptor beta chain. It has no known antigen specificity. The record has no base qualities; no much larger clone is one base away. The data were obtained in a study of T cell changes during pregnancy in multiple sclerosis (dated by TCRdb to the late 2010s). About the full investigation: The study examined how the T cell repertoire changed over the course of pregnancy in women with multiple sclerosis.

Inclusive of the bounding cysteine and phenylalanine, the CDR3 is 14 residues long. Only CDR3 DNA remains: 42 bases, in frame from the first base. The protocol used for the library was the immunoSEQ multiplex PCR assay. The immuneACCESS repertoire file appears here via TCRdb, limited to in-frame rearrangements. These files lack a portion of the clones; in checked studies, under half of the deficit traces to unresolved V genes, and the cause of the others is not known. In this sample the table shows around 110,000 clones, 75% to 95% of which occur a single time. The ten largest clones take up over 1.5% of the sample.

The rearrangement combines TRBV12-1 with TRBJ2-7; no check of the table's D call, TRBD2, against the DNA was made. TRBV12-1 has pseudogene status. This sample comprised peripheral blood, obtained before pregnancy. This TCR derives from a female donor with multiple sclerosis, enrolled in a pregnancy study. Read as DNA, the sequence is TGTGCCCTACGGGGGGGAAAAGGACAAGTCGAGCAGTACTTC. It is translated as CALRGGKGQVEQYF.